These 16 T cell receptor beta chains were sequenced from one sample in a study of T cells in narcolepsy. Libraries were prepared by immunoSEQ multiplex PCR; TCRdb keeps only in-frame clonotypes and omits some of them. The sample has over 25,000 clones; roughly nine tenths are singletons. Sequencing was carried out using CD45RA- memory CD4+ T cells from PBMCs. The receptors were gathered from a human donor with narcolepsy.

The genes are TRBV6-1 and TRBJ2-1; D might be TRBD1 (6 bases). The CDR3 runs to 14 residues. Germline V gene lookup returns CDR1 MNHNS and CDR2 SASEGT. V was pared by 8 bases and J by 0 bases, with 11 bases between. CDR3 DNA: TGTGCCAGCGCCAGGGACAACTCCTACAATGAGCAGTTCTTC. Translated, it gives CASARDNSYNEQFF.

This clone was detected only a few times. The J gene is TRBJ1-4, the V gene TRBV28, with a possible D match to TRBD1 (6 bases). CDR1 is MDHEN and CDR2 is SYDVKM in the germline V gene. V lost 7 bases and J 5 bases, leaving 11 bases between the germline ends. This CDR3 region has 13 residues. CDR3 sequence reads: CASTIGGNEKLFF. CDR3 sequence (DNA): TGTGCCAGCACCATAGGGGGGAATGAAAAACTGTTTTTT.

For this clone: One end of the junction fails to match germline, which may point to a read error. The chain joins TRBV28 to TRBJ2-2; D perhaps matches TRBD2 (5 bases). The V gene's germline CDR1 is MDHEN and CDR2 SYDVKM. CDR3 size: 14 residues. Written as DNA, the CDR3 is TGTGCCAGCAGTCCTCCCGGACGCCCCGGGGAGCCGTTTTTT. Its translation: CASSPPGRPGEPFF.

V gene TRBV19 combines with J gene TRBJ1-6, with 7 bases identical to TRBD1. The CDR3 is 15 amino acids. In germline, CDR1 is LNHDA, CDR2 SQIVND (reference sequence). J lost 7 bases, V lost 3 bases, and 6 bases had no gene match. The CDR3 bases are TGTGCCAGTAGTATCGAGGGGGCGCAAAATTCACCCCTCCACTTT. Residues: CASSIEGAQNSPLHF.

The rearrangement uses TRBV12-5 and TRBJ1-1; D not certain. Germline CDR1 is LGHNT and CDR2 is FRNRAP. V shed 1 base and J shed 0 bases, with 9 bases lying between them. The length of the CDR3 is 15 residues. CDR3 in DNA: TGTGCTAGTGGTTTGGCCGTGGCCATGAACACTGAAGCTTTCTTT. Its translation: CASGLAVAMNTEAFF. The full variable domain, its missing parts supplied by reference TRBV12-5 and TRBJ1-1, is DARVTQTPRHKVTEMGQEVTMRCQPILGHNTVFWYRQTMMQGLELLAYFRNRAPLDDSGMPKDRFSAEMPDATLATLKIQPSEPRDSAVYFCASGLAVAMNTEAFFGQGTRLTVV.

The chain has TRBV5-1 and TRBJ2-1; 9 bases match TRBD2. Germline-derived CDR1 and CDR2 are SGHRS and YFSETQ. CDR3 length: 15 residues. V lost 7 bases and J lost 0; bases outside the gene matches: 5. Written as DNA, the CDR3 is TGCGCCAGCCGGCGGGAGGGGGCCTCCTACAATGAGCAGTTCTTC. Translated, it gives CASRREGASYNEQFF.

J is TRBJ1-1 and V is TRBV7-9, with D unresolved. The CDR3 is made up of 13 amino acids. Germline V gene sequence: CDR1 SEHNR, CDR2 FQNEAQ (reference sequence). V was trimmed by 1 base and J by 4 bases, leaving 7 bases between them. In nucleotides, the CDR3 is TGTGCCAGCAGCTTAGGCGGGAGCACTGAAGCTTTCTTT. Protein: CASSLGGSTEAFF.

The chain uses TRBV6-6 and TRBJ1-2; possibly TRBD1 for D (5 bases). Germline CDR1 MNHNY, CDR2 SVGAGI (reference sequence). The CDR3 has 13 amino acids. V was cut by 5 bases and J by 3 bases, with 10 bases left in between. The CDR3 region is CASSPEGYYGYTF. In DNA form, the CDR3 reads TGTGCCAGCAGTCCCGAGGGGTACTATGGCTACACCTTC.

This chain links TRBV10-3 with TRBJ2-1, with 16 bases matching TRBD2. Germline CDR1 reads ENHRY; CDR2 reads SYGVKD. The CDR3 is made up of 19 amino acids. V was pared by 1 base and J by 4 bases, with 7 bases of the junction left unmatched. DNA of the CDR3: TGTGCCATCAGTGAGTTAGGGACTAGCGGGGGGGCAGCTTACAATGAGCAGTTCTTC. Its protein product is CAISELGTSGGAAYNEQFF.

The rearrangement links TRBV6-5 to TRBJ2-2, with 12 bases fitting TRBD2. Looked up from germline, CDR1 is MNHEY and CDR2 is SVGAGI. This CDR3 has 16 amino acids. V lost 4 bases to trimming and J lost 6 bases; unmatched junction nucleotides: 6. CDR3 in DNA: TGTGCCAGCAGTTCCGCTAGCGGGGGGGCTTCCGGGGAGCTGTTTTTT. It yields the protein CASSSASGGASGELFF.

CDR3 bases: TGTGCCAGCACAGGGACAGGGAGGACTGAAGCTTTCTTT. Its translation is CASTGTGRTEAFF. V usage is TRBV25-1 and J usage is TRBJ1-1, with 9 positions matching TRBD1. V dropped 7 bases and J dropped 5; count of bases not matched to a gene: 5. This CDR3 has 13 amino acids. Per the germline V gene, CDR1 is MGHDK and CDR2 is SYGVNS.

The gene calls are TRBV19 and TRBJ2-4, with D perhaps assigned TRBD1 or TRBD2 (6 bases each). This CDR3 has 13 residues. CDR1 is LNHDA and CDR2 is SQIVND in the germline V gene (reference sequence). V was clipped by 7 bases and J by 6 bases, with 13 bases between them. The DNA for the CDR3 is TGTGCCAGTACCGAGGGGGGTGGAAACATTCAGTACTTC. Protein sequence: CASTEGGGNIQYF.

V gene TRBV2 combines with J gene TRBJ2-7; TRBD1 might be the D (5 bases). The germline V gene encodes CDR1 SNHLY and CDR2 FYNNEI. CDR3 length: 15 amino acids. Trimming took 5 bases from V and 0 from J, leaving 14 bases between them. The CDR3 spells CASSQGTGLSYEQYF. CDR3 nucleotides: TGTGCCAGCAGTCAGGGTACAGGCCTCTCCTACGAGCAGTACTTC.

The rearrangement links TRBV28 to TRBJ1-4, with D maybe TRBD1 (5 bases). CDR1 and CDR2 (germline): MDHEN, SYDVKM. Trimming left V 7 bases short and J 6 bases short, with 15 bases between. The CDR3 loop spans 14 amino acids. The DNA for the CDR3 is TGTGCCAGCAACCCCCCGGGGCGGGATGAAAAACTGTTTTTT. It yields the protein CASNPPGRDEKLFF.

This sequence joins TRBV19 and TRBJ2-3, with D perhaps matching TRBD2 (7 bases). The V end was cut by 4 bases, the J end by 1 base, with 12 bases between. CDR3 length: 15 amino acids. Germline CDR1 reads LNHDA; CDR2 reads SQIVND (reference sequence). The CDR3 sequence: CASSRAGAGTDTQYF. CDR3 bases: TGTGCCAGTAGTAGGGCGGGGGCAGGCACAGATACGCAGTATTTT.

This clone was recorded once. V gene TRBV2 combines with J gene TRBJ1-5; the D is unclear. This CDR3 region has 13 residues. In germline, CDR1 is SNHLY, CDR2 FYNNEI. V dropped 7 bases and J dropped 0 bases, with 7 bases sitting between them. The CDR3 sequence is CASTGVSNQPQHF. Written as DNA, the CDR3 is TGTGCCAGCACCGGAGTTAGCAATCAGCCCCAGCATTTT. Drawing the rest from reference TRBV2 and TRBJ1-5, the complete variable domain is EPEVTQTPSHQVTQMGQEVILRCVPISNHLYFYWYRQILGQKVEFLVSFYNNEISEKSEIFDDQFSVERPDGSNFTLKIRSTKLEDSAMYFCASTGVSNQPQHFGDGTRLSIL.